What follows are 26 T cell receptor beta chains derived from one specimen sequenced in a study of blood T cell repertoires in COVID-19. Libraries were prepared by immunoSEQ multiplex PCR; TCRdb keeps only in-frame clonotypes and omits some of them. The sample records approximately 210,000 clones, roughly 87% being singletons. Sequencing was performed on peripheral blood. These receptors originate from a man aged 35 to 55 with active or convalescent COVID-19.

CDR3 bases: TGTGCCAGCAGGGTAACAGGACAACAGCCCCAGCATTTT. Translation gives CASRVTGQQPQHF. This rearrangement joins TRBV12-3 or TRBV12-4 to TRBJ1-5; possible D gene TRBD1, 5 bases. V lost 6 bases and J lost 7, with 13 bases in between. This CDR3 has 13 residues.

The chain combines TRBV30 with TRBJ2-2; weak D call: TRBD2 (6 bases). Germline V gene lookup returns CDR1 GTSNPN and CDR2 SVGIG (reference sequence). The CDR3 runs to 15 residues. Trimming cost V 0 bases and J 1 base, with 9 bases left between them. The DNA for the CDR3 is TGTGCCTGGAGTGTAAACGGGGGGAACACCGGGGAGCTGTTTTTT. It encodes CAWSVNGGNTGELFF.

The chain carries TRBV19 and TRBJ1-1; 7 nucleotides agree with TRBD1. Trimming removed 5 bases from V and 0 bases from J; junction bases left unmatched: 6. CDR1 LNHDA and CDR2 SQIVND come from the germline V gene (reference sequence). The CDR3 has 15 amino acids. The CDR3 DNA sequence: TGTGCCAGTAGTGTAAAACAGGGGATGAACACTGAAGCTTTCTTT. Translated: CASSVKQGMNTEAFF.

The chain has TRBV2 and TRBJ2-2; possible D gene TRBD2, 5 bases. This CDR3 spans 15 amino acids. Trimming took off 4 bases at V and 2 bases at J, with 11 bases between the two ends. Germline V gives CDR1 SNHLY, CDR2 FYNNEI. CDR3 in amino acids: CASSVSGLNTGELFF. CDR3 DNA sequence: TGTGCCAGCAGTGTGAGCGGCTTAAACACCGGGGAGCTGTTTTTT.

V gene TRBV28 combines with J gene TRBJ1-3; no definite D call. Germline lookup yields CDR1 MDHEN and CDR2 SYDVKM. The CDR3 runs to 14 residues. Trimming stripped 6 bases from V and 4 bases from J, with 13 bases between. The CDR3 DNA is TGTGCCAGCAGCCGTCAGTATTTGGGAAACACCATATATTTT. It yields the protein CASSRQYLGNTIYF.

This clone was counted between two and nine times. The chain links TRBV15 to TRBJ2-1; a possible D gene is TRBD1 (6 bases). V was cut by 8 bases and J by 7 bases, with 12 bases left in between. Germline CDR1 and CDR2: LNHNV and YYDKDF (reference sequence). The CDR3 length is 12 residues. The DNA for the CDR3 is TGTGCCACCGGTAAAAGGGGGAATGAGCAGTTCTTC. Protein product: CATGKRGNEQFF.

V usage is TRBV2 and J usage is TRBJ2-2; TRBD1 matches at 9 bases. The CDR3 has 15 residues. V dropped 6 bases and J dropped 1; count of bases not matched to a gene: 3. Germline CDR1 is SNHLY and CDR2 is FYNNEI. CDR3 DNA: TGTGCCAGCAGGGAGGACAGGGGGAACACCGGGGAGCTGTTTTTT. It specifies CASREDRGNTGELFF.

V usage is TRBV29-1 and J usage is TRBJ1-2; possibly TRBD1 for D (6 bases). In germline, CDR1 is SQVTM, CDR2 ANQGSEA. CDR3 length: 10 amino acids. V dropped 3 bases and J dropped 9 bases, with 8 bases sitting between them. CDR3 in amino acids: CSVDQGSYTF. CDR3 DNA sequence: TGCAGCGTTGACCAGGGGAGCTACACCTTC.

The gene calls are TRBV5-1 and TRBJ2-3, with 11 bases aligning to TRBD2. This CDR3 has 17 residues. With 4 bases clipped from V and 2 bases from J, the junction kept 9 bases outside the gene matches. In germline, CDR1 is SGHRS, CDR2 YFSETQ. In DNA, the CDR3 is TGCGCCAGCAGCGCGCTGTCTAGCGGGGGGTCCACAGATACGCAGTATTTT. Translating gives CASSALSSGGSTDTQYF. The full variable domain, in which reference TRBV5-1 and TRBJ2-3 provide the parts outside the CDR3, is KAGVTQTPRYLIKTRGQQVTLSCSPISGHRSVSWYQQTPGQGLQFLFEYFSETQRNKGNFPGRFSGRQFSNSRSEMNVSTLELGDSALYLCASSALSSGGSTDTQYFGPGTRLTVL.

The chain carries TRBV3-1 (or the pseudogene TRBV3-2) and TRBJ1-6, with D unclear. Germline CDR1 LGHDT, CDR2 YNNKEL (reference sequence). This CDR3 region has 15 residues. Between the trimmed V and J ends, which lost 3 bases and 5 bases, there was a span of 11 bases. CDR3: CASSHLGANNSPLHF. CDR3 bases: TGTGCCAGCAGCCATCTGGGAGCAAATAATTCACCCCTCCACTTT.

This chain uses TRBV27 with TRBJ2-3; a possible D gene is TRBD2 (7 bases). Germline CDR1 reads MNHEY; CDR2 reads SMNVEV (reference sequence). The CDR3 loop spans 15 amino acids. V was clipped by 5 bases and J by 4 bases, with 16 bases between them. CDR3 sequence (DNA): TGTGCCAGCAGTCCAGGCGGGGGCCTCGCAGATACGCAGTATTTT. It is translated as CASSPGGGLADTQYF.

This clone was seen a few times. V is TRBV7-9 and J is TRBJ2-7, with TRBD1 matching over 10 bases. This CDR3 is 16 amino acids long. Unmatched junction bases numbered 10, after V lost 3 bases and J lost 5 bases. In germline, CDR1 is SEHNR, CDR2 FQNEAQ (reference sequence). The CDR3 nucleotides read TGTGCCAGCAGCTTCGCTCCGGGACAGGGGACCGACGAGCAGTACTTC. The encoded protein is CASSFAPGQGTDEQYF.

V is TRBV11-2 and J is TRBJ2-3, with 9 bases lining up with TRBD2. J was trimmed by 2 bases and V by 5 bases; bases with no gene match: 8. Germline CDR1 is SGHAT and CDR2 is FQNNGV. This CDR3 is 16 amino acids long. This CDR3 is CASSLGGGGNTDTQYF. As DNA, the CDR3 is TGTGCCAGCAGCCTAGGCGGGGGGGGGAACACAGATACGCAGTATTTT.

The J gene is TRBJ1-2, the V gene TRBV27; 11 bases align to TRBD1. The CDR3 is 15 amino acids. The junction had 9 bases not matched to a gene; V was cut back by 10 bases and J by 2 bases. Germline CDR1 is MNHEY and CDR2 is SMNVEV (reference sequence). In DNA, the CDR3 is TGTGCCACCAGGACAGGGGGCTCGGGAAACTATGGCTACACCTTC. It is translated as CATRTGGSGNYGYTF.

The rearrangement joins TRBV7-3 to TRBJ2-3; 12 bases map to TRBD2. The germline CDR1 and CDR2 sequences are SGHTA and FQGTGA. Trimming removed 5 bases from V and 3 bases from J; junction bases left unmatched: 3. The CDR3 has 15 amino acids. The CDR3 DNA reads TGTGCCAGCAGCCTGACTAGCGGGAGAACAGATACGCAGTATTTT. Protein: CASSLTSGRTDTQYF.

In this sample, this clone turned up a few times. J is TRBJ2-7 and V is TRBV7-9; TRBD2 might be the D (6 bases). There are 14 residues in the CDR3. Germline CDR1 SEHNR, CDR2 FQNEAQ (reference sequence). V lost 2 bases, J lost 6 bases, and 14 bases lay in between. The CDR3 DNA is TGTGCCAGCAGCTTAAACCGGCAGGGAGGCGAGCAGTACTTC. This codes for CASSLNRQGGEQYF.

The chain couples TRBV4-1 to TRBJ1-4, with TRBD1 matching over 8 bases. CDR1 is MGHRA, CDR2 YSYEKL, per germline. The CDR3 has 15 residues. The V and J ends lost 4 bases and 5 bases, in that order; junction bases with no gene match: 6. CDR3 sequence reads: CASSLMGTGNEKLFF. The CDR3, as DNA: TGCGCCAGCAGCCTTATGGGGACAGGAAATGAAAAACTGTTTTTT.

This sequence joins TRBV19 and TRBJ2-6; no clear D. The CDR3 has 13 residues. V dropped 6 bases and J dropped 2 bases, with 5 bases sitting between them. The germline V gene encodes CDR1 LNHDA and CDR2 SQIVND (reference sequence). CDR3 nucleotides: TGTGCCAGTAGAACTACTGGGGCCAACGTCCTGACTTTC. Amino acids: CASRTTGANVLTF.

V and J are TRBV24-1 and TRBJ1-2; D may be TRBD1 (6 bases). This CDR3 is built from 14 residues. Germline V gene sequence: CDR1 KGHDR, CDR2 SFDVKD. Trimming took 4 bases from V and 7 from J, leaving 15 bases between them. The CDR3 here is CATSESRGWGGYTF. The DNA for the CDR3 is TGTGCCACCAGTGAAAGCAGGGGTTGGGGTGGCTACACCTTC.

The V and J genes are TRBV5-1 and TRBJ2-7, with TRBD2 identical over 15 bases. This CDR3 has 15 amino acids. Germline CDR1 is SGHRS and CDR2 is YFSETQ. J lost 4 bases, V lost 3 bases, and 2 bases had no gene match. The CDR3 sequence: CASSWTSGGAYEQYF. For the CDR3, the DNA is TGCGCCAGCAGCTGGACTAGCGGGGGGGCGTACGAGCAGTACTTC.

This CDR3 reads CASSYKGNYGYTF. In DNA form, the CDR3 reads TGTGCCAGCAGTTACAAGGGGAACTATGGCTACACCTTC. V gene TRBV6-5 combines with J gene TRBJ1-2; D perhaps matches TRBD1 (5 bases). CDR1 and CDR2 (germline): MNHEY, SVGAGI. CDR3 length: 13 amino acids. The germline V and J ends were trimmed by 2 bases and 2 bases, with 6 bases remaining between them.

This clone occurred once. The chain couples TRBV7-3 to TRBJ2-7; 9 bases fit TRBD1. This CDR3 has 17 amino acids. With 5 bases clipped from V and 4 bases from J, the junction kept 15 bases outside the gene matches. The germline CDR1 and CDR2 sequences are SGHTA and FQGTGA. CDR3 DNA: TGTGCCAGCAGCCTCGCCCCACCGGGACAGGGTGGATACGAGCAGTACTTC. Translated: CASSLAPPGQGGYEQYF.

The CDR3 DNA is TGTGCCAGCAGCCTCAGGGAGAGCCGGGAGAATCAGCCCCAGCATTTT. As protein: CASSLRESRENQPQHF. This rearrangement joins TRBV5-6 to TRBJ1-5; tentatively, D is TRBD1 (5 bases). The germline V gene has CDR1 SGHDT and CDR2 YYEEEE. Trimming removed 4 bases from V and 4 bases from J, with 18 bases in between. The CDR3 runs to 16 residues.

DNA of the CDR3: TGTGCCAGCAGCGTAGGAGCAGGGCTATCAAATGAGCAGTTCTTC. This gives the protein CASSVGAGLSNEQFF. The chain combines TRBV9 with TRBJ2-1; D might be TRBD1 (5 bases). Germline loops: CDR1 SGDLS, CDR2 YYNGEE. This CDR3 is built from 15 residues. V dropped 0 bases and J dropped 7 bases, with 14 bases sitting between them.

This clone appeared a few times. The gene calls are TRBV28 and TRBJ1-2; no firm D call. Trimming took off 6 bases at V and 5 bases at J, with 4 bases between the two ends. There are 10 residues in the CDR3. CDR1 is MDHEN and CDR2 is SYDVKM in the germline V gene. The CDR3 DNA follows: TGTGCCAGCAGCCGTTATGGCTACACCTTC. Translating it yields CASSRYGYTF.

The rearrangement uses TRBV23-1 and TRBJ1-1; 10 bases fit TRBD1. TRBV23-1 is an ORF, with its function uncertain. V was clipped by 0 bases and J by 5 bases; unmatched bases: 6. This CDR3 has 16 residues. CDR3 nucleotides: TGCGCCAGCAGTCAATCGTCAGGGACAGGGGAAACTGAAGCTTTCTTT. This sequence encodes CASSQSSGTGETEAFF.